This section outlines one T cell receptor (beta chain) sequence together with its context. The antigen is unknown. Germline assignment: CDR1 MNHEY and CDR2 SMNVEV (reference sequence). The CDR3 is made up of 14 amino acids. PCR used 60 Vbeta primers and 13 Jbeta primers. Sequencing used immunoSEQ multiplex PCR; TCRdb keeps in-frame clones, though not all of them. Altogether around 190,000 clones are present, approximately 82% being singletons, with the ten largest covering roughly 1.7%. The data stem from a study of cytomegalovirus exposure and HLA in healthy donors. Study-wide results and limits: Common viral pathogens seemed to be connected with several of the most significant clusters, according to a later analysis. A cluster of highly shared sequence variants was likely a sequencing artifact. In a later analysis, TCR beta V- and J-gene trimming was associated with a missense DCLRE1C variant. A later analysis reportedly found fewer N-insertions in an Asian-associated ancestry cluster than the roughly 680-donor mean.

Sequenced material: PBMCs. The rearrangement links TRBV27 to TRBJ2-5, with a weak D call TRBD1 (6 bases). Judging by the DNA end, TRBJ2-7 fits better; the J call may be wrong. This clonotype was sampled from a man aged 40-49 years in good health and CMV-seropositive. CDR3 DNA: TGTGCCAGCAGTGCAGTTCAGGGGACCTACGAGCAGTACTTC. This encodes CASSAVQGTYEQYF.